This is a list of T cell receptor beta chains from one sample in a study of T cells after yellow fever vaccination. TCRdb re-analysed the 5' RACE reads in MiXCR, keeping a single row per CDR3 protein. This table holds roughly 500,000 distinct CDR3 sequences, less than 20% found once. Sequences were derived from PBMCs, sampled 15 days after the yellow fever booster vaccination. These receptors were taken from a young man who received the YFV17D yellow fever vaccine. The CDR3 runs from the conserved cysteine through the conserved F or W.

j_call	v_call	cdr3_aa
TRBJ2-7	TRBV18	CASSPRRELGEQYF
TRBJ2-1	TRBV4-3	CASSQVYRGGNEQFF
TRBJ1-2	TRBV5-1	CASGNYGYTF
TRBJ2-3	TRBV10-3	CAISGTTSTDTQYF
TRBJ2-3	TRBV7-2	CASSLSQSTDTQYF
TRBJ1-6	TRBV20-1	CSAWRQGYSPLHF
TRBJ1-5	TRBV27	CASSLTGPYSNQPQHF
TRBJ2-2	TRBV7-3	CASNGGRTGELFF
TRBJ2-7	TRBV20-1	CSARLQGASEQYF
TRBJ2-7	TRBV20-1	CSARDGSYEQYF
TRBJ1-3	TRBV20-1	CSASVGQGVPGNTIYF
TRBJ1-1	TRBV11-2	CASSSTRIRTEAFF
TRBJ2-7	TRBV20-1	CSARGGLAGGSGEQYF
TRBJ2-5	TRBV20-1	CSARVQGEETQYF
TRBJ2-5	TRBV24-1	CATSEGVQETQYF
TRBJ1-1	TRBV11-2	CASSLVTANTEAFF
TRBJ1-5	TRBV5-5	CASSLGQGGVRQPQHF
TRBJ2-6	TRBV20-1	CSARDILATGANVLTF
TRBJ2-1	TRBV7-2	CASSLIAGAIYNEQFF
TRBJ2-1	TRBV24-1	CATKDRAYEQFF
TRBJ2-6	TRBV9	CASSVEQGISGANVLTF
TRBJ2-1	TRBV15	CATSSTISGWYNEQFF
TRBJ2-7	TRBV4-3	CASSQDRRGDEQYF
TRBJ1-2	TRBV14	CASSQAPMGPHYGYTF
TRBJ2-5	TRBV20-1	CSAIRDLTPYF
TRBJ1-2	TRBV7-2	CASSLNRANYGYTF
TRBJ1-5	TRBV7-9	CASTLQEGPQHF
TRBJ1-5	TRBV27	CASSLLRGEQPQHF
TRBJ1-1	TRBV28	CASTLYREAFF
TRBJ1-4	TRBV4-3	CASSWVATNEKLFF
TRBJ1-5	TRBV6-2/TRBV6-3	CASSWIIGVGNQPQHF
TRBJ2-2	TRBV4-3	CASSQEGLVGTGELFF
TRBJ2-1	TRBV7-8	CASSPGAGMNEQFF
TRBJ2-2	TRBV2	CASSGHPTRGGQGGELFF
TRBJ1-1	TRBV12-3/TRBV12-4	CASSQRRERWQSKAFF
TRBJ2-7	TRBV29-1	CSVDSGDEQYF
TRBJ1-1	TRBV29-1	CSAAGGGNTEAFF
TRBJ2-7	TRBV3-1	CASSHGGISSYEQYF
TRBJ2-7	TRBV12-3/TRBV12-4	CASSRTTSSSYEQYF
TRBJ2-2	TRBV9	CASSVTSGSVGELFF
TRBJ2-1	TRBV20-1	CSARGLGGNYNEQFF
TRBJ2-7	TRBV21-1	CASSRRGALSYEQYF
TRBJ2-7	TRBV28	CASSPVGGEVYEQYF
TRBJ2-1	TRBV20-1	CSATRGQSYNEQFF
TRBJ2-2	TRBV2	CATRRTSNTGELFF
TRBJ2-7	TRBV20-1	CSATRGTVPGEQYF
TRBJ2-1	TRBV28	CASNRGYNEQFF
TRBJ2-7	TRBV6-5	CASSYMQGSYEQYF
TRBJ2-5	TRBV30	CAWSQGRETQYF
TRBJ2-1	TRBV6-2/TRBV6-3	CASARSRGEQFF
TRBJ2-1	TRBV28	CASAAGGGPHNEQFF
TRBJ2-7	TRBV12-3/TRBV12-4	CASSRTSGGIYEQYF
TRBJ2-1	TRBV6-2/TRBV6-3	CASSRTGTRYQFF
TRBJ2-5	TRBV6-1	CASIPPGVPETQYF
TRBJ2-3	TRBV2	CASSEAGLQYF